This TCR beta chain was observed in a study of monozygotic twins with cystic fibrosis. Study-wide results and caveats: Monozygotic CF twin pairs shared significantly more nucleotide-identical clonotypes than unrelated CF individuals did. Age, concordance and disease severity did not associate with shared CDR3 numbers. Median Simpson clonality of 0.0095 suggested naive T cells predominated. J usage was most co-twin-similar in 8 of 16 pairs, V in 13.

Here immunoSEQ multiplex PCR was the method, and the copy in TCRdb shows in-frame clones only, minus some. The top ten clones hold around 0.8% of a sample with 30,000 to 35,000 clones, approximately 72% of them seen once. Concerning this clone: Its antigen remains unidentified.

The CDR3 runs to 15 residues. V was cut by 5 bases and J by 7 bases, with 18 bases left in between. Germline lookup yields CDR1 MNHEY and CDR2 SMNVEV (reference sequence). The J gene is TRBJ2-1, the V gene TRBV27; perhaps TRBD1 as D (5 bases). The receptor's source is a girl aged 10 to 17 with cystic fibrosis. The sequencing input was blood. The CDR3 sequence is CASSPRVPHLNEQFF. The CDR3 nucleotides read TGTGCCAGCAGTCCCAGGGTCCCCCATTTGAATGAGCAGTTCTTC.